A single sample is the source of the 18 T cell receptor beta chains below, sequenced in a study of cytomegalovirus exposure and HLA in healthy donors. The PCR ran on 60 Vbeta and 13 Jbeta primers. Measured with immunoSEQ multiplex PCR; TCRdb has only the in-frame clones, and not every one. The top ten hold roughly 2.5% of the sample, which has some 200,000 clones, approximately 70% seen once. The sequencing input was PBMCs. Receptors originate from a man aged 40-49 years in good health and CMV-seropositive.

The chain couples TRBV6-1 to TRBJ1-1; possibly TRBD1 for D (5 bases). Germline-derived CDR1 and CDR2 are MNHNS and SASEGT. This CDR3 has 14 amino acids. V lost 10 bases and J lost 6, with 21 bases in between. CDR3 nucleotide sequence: TGTGCCATCCTCTCCCGGGGGGGGAATCCTGAAGCTTTCTTT. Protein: CAILSRGGNPEAFF.

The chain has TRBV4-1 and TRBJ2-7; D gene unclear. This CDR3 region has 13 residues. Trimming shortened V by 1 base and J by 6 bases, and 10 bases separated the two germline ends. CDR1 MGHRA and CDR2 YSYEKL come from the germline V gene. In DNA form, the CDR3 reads TGCGCCAGCAGCCAAGTTGAGTCTCGCGAGCAGTACTTC. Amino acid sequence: CASSQVESREQYF.

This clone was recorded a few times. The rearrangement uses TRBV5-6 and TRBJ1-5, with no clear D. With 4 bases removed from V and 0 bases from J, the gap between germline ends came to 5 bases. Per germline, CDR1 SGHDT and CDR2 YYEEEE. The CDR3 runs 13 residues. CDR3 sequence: CASSLNSNQPQHF. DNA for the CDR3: TGTGCCAGCAGCCTTAATAGCAATCAGCCCCAGCATTTT. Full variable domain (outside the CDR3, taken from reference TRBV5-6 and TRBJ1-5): DAGVTQSPTHLIKTRGQQVTLRCSPKSGHDTVSWYQQALGQGPQFIFQYYEEEERQRGNFPDRFSGHQFPNYSSELNVNALLLGDSALYLCASSLNSNQPQHFGDGTRLSIL.

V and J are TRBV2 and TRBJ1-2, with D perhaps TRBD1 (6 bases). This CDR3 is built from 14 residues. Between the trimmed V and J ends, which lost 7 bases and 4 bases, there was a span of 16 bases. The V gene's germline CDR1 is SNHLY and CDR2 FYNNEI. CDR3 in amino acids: CASIPFLGAYGYTF. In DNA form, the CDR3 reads TGTGCCAGCATCCCCTTCTTGGGGGCCTATGGCTACACCTTC.

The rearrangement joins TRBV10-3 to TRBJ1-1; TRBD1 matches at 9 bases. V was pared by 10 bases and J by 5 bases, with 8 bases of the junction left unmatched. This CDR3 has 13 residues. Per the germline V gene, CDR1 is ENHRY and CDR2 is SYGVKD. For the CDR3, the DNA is TGTGCCACTAGGACAGGGGAAAGTACTGAAGCTTTCTTT. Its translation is CATRTGESTEAFF.

Here the CDR3 DNA reads TGTGCCAGCAGCCTCGGGACACCCTCTGGAAACACCATATATTTT. Its protein is CASSLGTPSGNTIYF. The V gene is TRBV9, the J gene TRBJ1-3, with D perhaps matching TRBD1 (6 bases). Germline V gene sequence: CDR1 SGDLS, CDR2 YYNGEE. V was trimmed by 4 bases and J by 0 bases, leaving 11 bases between them. The CDR3 covers 15 residues.

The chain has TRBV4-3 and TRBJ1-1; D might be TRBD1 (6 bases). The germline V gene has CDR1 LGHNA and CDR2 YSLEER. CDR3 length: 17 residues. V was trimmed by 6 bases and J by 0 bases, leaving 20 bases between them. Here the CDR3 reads CASSQDLRGAMNTEAFF. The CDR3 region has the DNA TGCGCCAGCAGTCAGGACCTGCGGGGGGCGATGAACACTGAAGCTTTCTTT.

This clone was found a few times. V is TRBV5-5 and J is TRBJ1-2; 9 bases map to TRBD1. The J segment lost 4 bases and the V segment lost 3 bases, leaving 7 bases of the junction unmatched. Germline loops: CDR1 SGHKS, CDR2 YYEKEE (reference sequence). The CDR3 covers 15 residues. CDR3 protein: CASSSTGTGIYGYTF. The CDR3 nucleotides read TGTGCCAGCAGCTCGACCGGGACAGGGATCTATGGCTACACCTTC. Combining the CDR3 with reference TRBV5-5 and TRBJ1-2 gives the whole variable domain DAGVTQSPTHLIKTRGQQVTLRCSPISGHKSVSWYQQVLGQGPQFIFQYYEKEERGRGNFPDRFSARQFPNYSSELNVNALLLGDSALYLCASSSTGTGIYGYTFGSGTRLTVV.

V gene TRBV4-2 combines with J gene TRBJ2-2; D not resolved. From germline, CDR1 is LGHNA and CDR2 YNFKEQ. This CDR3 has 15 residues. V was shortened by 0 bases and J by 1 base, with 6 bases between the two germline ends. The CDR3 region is CASSQDFGNTGELFF. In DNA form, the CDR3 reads TGTGCCAGCAGCCAAGATTTCGGGAACACCGGGGAGCTGTTTTTT.

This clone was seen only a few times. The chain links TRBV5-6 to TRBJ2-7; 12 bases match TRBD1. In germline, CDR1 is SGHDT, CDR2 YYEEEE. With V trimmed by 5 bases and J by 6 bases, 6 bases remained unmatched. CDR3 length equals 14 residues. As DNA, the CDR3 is TGTGCCAGCAGTTGGGACAGGGGGCCGAGCGAGCAGTACTTC. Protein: CASSWDRGPSEQYF.

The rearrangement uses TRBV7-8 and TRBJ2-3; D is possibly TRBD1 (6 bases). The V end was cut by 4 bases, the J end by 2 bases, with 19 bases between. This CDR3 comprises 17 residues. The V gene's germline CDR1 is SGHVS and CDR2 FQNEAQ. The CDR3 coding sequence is TGTGCCAGCAGCTACGACGGCAGGGGACGAGTCACAGATACGCAGTATTTT. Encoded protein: CASSYDGRGRVTDTQYF.

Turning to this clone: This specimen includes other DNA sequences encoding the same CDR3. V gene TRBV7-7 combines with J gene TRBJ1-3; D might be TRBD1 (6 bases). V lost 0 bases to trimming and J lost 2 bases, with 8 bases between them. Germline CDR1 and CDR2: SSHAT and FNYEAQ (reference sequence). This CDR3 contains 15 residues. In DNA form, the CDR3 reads TGTGCCAGCAGCTTAGCACAGGGAGCTGGAAACACCATATATTTT. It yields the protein CASSLAQGAGNTIYF.

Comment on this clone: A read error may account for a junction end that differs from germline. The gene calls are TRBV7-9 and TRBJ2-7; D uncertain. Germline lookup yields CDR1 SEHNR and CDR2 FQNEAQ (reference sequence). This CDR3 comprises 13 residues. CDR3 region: CSSSSRGPYEQYF. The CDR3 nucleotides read TGTTCCAGCAGCTCTCGAGGCCCCTACGAGCAGTACTTC.

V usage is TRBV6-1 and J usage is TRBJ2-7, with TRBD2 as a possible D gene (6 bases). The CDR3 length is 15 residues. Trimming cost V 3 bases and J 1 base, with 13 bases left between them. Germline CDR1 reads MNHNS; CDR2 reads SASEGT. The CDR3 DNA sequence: TGTGCCAGCAGTGACAGCGCGGGGCCATCCTACGAGCAGTACTTC. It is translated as CASSDSAGPSYEQYF.

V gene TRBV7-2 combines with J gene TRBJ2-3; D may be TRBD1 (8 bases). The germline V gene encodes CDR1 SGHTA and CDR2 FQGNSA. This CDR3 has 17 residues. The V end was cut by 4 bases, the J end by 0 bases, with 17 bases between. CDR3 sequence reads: CASSWRGTGISTDTQYF. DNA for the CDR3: TGTGCCAGCAGCTGGCGGGGGACAGGAATTAGCACAGATACGCAGTATTTT.

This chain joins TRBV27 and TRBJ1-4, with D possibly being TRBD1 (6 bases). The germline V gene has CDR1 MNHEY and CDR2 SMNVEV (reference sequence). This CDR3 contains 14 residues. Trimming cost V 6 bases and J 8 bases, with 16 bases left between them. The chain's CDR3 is CASRHRAQREKLFF. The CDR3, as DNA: TGTGCCAGCAGACACAGGGCCCAGCGGGAAAAACTGTTTTTT.

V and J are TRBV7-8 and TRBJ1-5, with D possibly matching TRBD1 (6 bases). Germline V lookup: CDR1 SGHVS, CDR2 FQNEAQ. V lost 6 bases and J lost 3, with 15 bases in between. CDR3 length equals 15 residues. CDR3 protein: CASSLSGVPNQPQHF. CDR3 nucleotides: TGTGCCAGCAGTTTATCAGGGGTCCCCAATCAGCCCCAGCATTTT.

The CDR3 protein is CASSLTGRNTEAFF. For the CDR3, the DNA is TGCGCCAGCAGCTTAACAGGGAGAAACACTGAAGCTTTCTTT. V is TRBV5-1 and J is TRBJ1-1; possibly TRBD1 for D (6 bases). V was cut by 2 bases and J by 2 bases, with 10 bases left in between. In germline, CDR1 is SGHRS, CDR2 YFSETQ. The CDR3 runs 14 residues. The variable domain in full, with the rest retrieved from reference TRBV5-1 and TRBJ1-1, is KAGVTQTPRYLIKTRGQQVTLSCSPISGHRSVSWYQQTPGQGLQFLFEYFSETQRNKGNFPGRFSGRQFSNSRSEMNVSTLELGDSALYLCASSLTGRNTEAFFGQGTRLTVV.